This T cell receptor beta chain was observed in a study of T-cell reconstitution after alpha-beta-depleted transplantation in children. Per the germline V gene, CDR1 is SGHVS and CDR2 is FQNEAQ. Trimming at V came to 5 bases and at J to 8 bases, leaving 5 bases not matched to a gene. This CDR3 is built from 14 residues. In its sample, this clonotype was seen a few times. The authors prepared the TCRbeta library with unique molecular identifiers. TCRdb processed the PCR reads anew with MiXCR; each CDR3 protein has one entry. Among roughly 200,000 distinct CDR3 sequences listed, approximately 6.9% were seen once.

This rearrangement joins TRBV7-8 to TRBJ1-5, with 11 bases aligning to TRBD1. The clonotype originates from a boy between 2 and 10 years old with acute lymphoblastic leukemia, due to receive a stem cell transplant. The sample was PBMCs, taken before TCRalphabeta/CD19-depleted stem cell transplant. CDR3 sequence reads: CASSLRDRGEPQHF. CDR3 nucleotides: TGTGCCAGCAGCCTCCGGGACAGGGGGGAGCCCCAGCATTTT.